One sample yielded the 7 T cell receptor beta chains listed below, sequenced in a study of OX40 agonist ivuxolimab in advanced cancers. Receptors were amplified or captured by the immunoSEQ multiplex PCR assay. TCRdb holds this immuneACCESS table with in-frame rearrangements only. Some clones are missing; in checked studies, unresolved V genes explain under half, and the rest has no known cause. The sample includes about 67,000 clones, with 91% observed a single time. The ten most abundant clones make up around 0.33% of the sample. Sequences were derived from CD4+ or CD8+ T cells sorted from blood, sampled in a trial of the OX40 agonist ivuxolimab. The receptors originated from an adult with an advanced solid tumor such as melanoma, head and neck, liver or kidney cancer.

This sequence joins TRBV12-5 and TRBJ2-2; 11 bases fit TRBD1. Germline V gene sequence: CDR1 LGHNT, CDR2 FRNRAP. The CDR3 has 16 residues. Trimming removed 5 bases from V and 7 bases from J; junction bases left unmatched: 9. Here the CDR3 reads CASGPGTGGKVGELFF. Written as DNA, the CDR3 is TGTGCTAGTGGTCCGGGGACAGGGGGTAAAGTCGGGGAGCTGTTTTTT.

A single count supports this clone. The V call is TRBV5-5, the J call TRBJ2-1; D may be TRBD1 (5 bases). V lost 2 bases to trimming and J lost 12 bases, with 18 bases between them. The CDR3 is 14 residues long. Germline loops: CDR1 SGHKS, CDR2 YYEKEE (reference sequence). CDR3 bases: TGTGCCAGCAGCTTTTGGACACAGATAAGGGCGCAGTTCTTC. Translated: CASSFWTQIRAQFF.

The chain combines TRBV10-1 with TRBJ2-2; 7 nucleotides line up with TRBD1. CDR1 is WNHNN and CDR2 is SYGVQD in the germline V gene (reference sequence). V lost 10 bases and J lost 4; bases outside the gene matches: 6. This CDR3 region has 13 residues. The CDR3 DNA reads as TGCGCCACTAGGGACAGTGCCACCGGGGAGCTGTTTTTT. Translated, it gives CATRDSATGELFF.

The V and J genes are TRBV19 and TRBJ2-1; 8 positions match TRBD1. CDR3 length: 14 residues. The junction had 8 bases not matched to a gene; V was cut back by 3 bases and J by 10 bases. Looked up from germline, CDR1 is LNHDA and CDR2 is SQIVND (reference sequence). The CDR3 DNA reads TGTGCCAGTAGTATGAGGCAGGGGGCCGACGAGCAGTTCTTC. This codes for CASSMRQGADEQFF.

The chain uses TRBV5-1 and TRBJ2-7; tentatively, D is TRBD1 (6 bases). In germline, CDR1 is SGHRS, CDR2 YFSETQ. The V and J ends lost 0 bases and 4 bases respectively, with 14 bases between them. The CDR3 runs to 15 residues. CDR3 DNA sequence: TGCGCCAGCAGCTTGGTTAGGACAGCTATTTACGAGCAGTACTTC. Its protein is CASSLVRTAIYEQYF.

Only a few counts were recorded for this clone. V and J are TRBV28 and TRBJ1-5, with D uncertain. V was trimmed by 5 bases and J by 9 bases, leaving 11 bases between them. The CDR3 spans 12 residues. CDR1 and CDR2 from the germline V gene are MDHEN and SYDVKM. The CDR3 here is CASSRPGRPQHF. The DNA for the CDR3 is TGTGCCAGCAGTCGGCCAGGACGGCCCCAGCATTTT.

The chain recombines TRBV7-6 with TRBJ1-1; D is possibly TRBD1 (6 bases). V lost 3 bases and J 6 bases, leaving 14 bases between the germline ends. The germline V gene encodes CDR1 SGHVS and CDR2 FNYEAQ. The CDR3 is made up of 14 amino acids. This CDR3 is CASSLTGPISEAFF. The CDR3 coding sequence is TGTGCCAGCAGCTTGACAGGCCCGATATCTGAAGCTTTCTTT.